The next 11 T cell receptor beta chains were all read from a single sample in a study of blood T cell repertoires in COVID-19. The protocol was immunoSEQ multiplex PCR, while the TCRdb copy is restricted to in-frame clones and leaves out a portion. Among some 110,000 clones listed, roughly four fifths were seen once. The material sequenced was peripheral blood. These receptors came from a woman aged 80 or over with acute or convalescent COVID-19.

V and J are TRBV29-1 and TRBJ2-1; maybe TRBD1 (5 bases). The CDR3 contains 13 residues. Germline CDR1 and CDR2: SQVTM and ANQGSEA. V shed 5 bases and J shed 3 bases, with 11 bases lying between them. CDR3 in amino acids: CSVPRQGYNEQFF. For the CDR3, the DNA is TGCAGCGTTCCCCGGCAGGGCTACAATGAGCAGTTCTTC.

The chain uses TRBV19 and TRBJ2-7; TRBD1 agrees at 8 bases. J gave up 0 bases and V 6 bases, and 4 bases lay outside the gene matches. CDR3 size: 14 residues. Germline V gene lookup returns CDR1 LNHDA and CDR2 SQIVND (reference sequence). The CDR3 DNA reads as TGTGCCAGTAGACCAACAGGGGGCTCCTACGAGCAGTACTTC. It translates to CASRPTGGSYEQYF.

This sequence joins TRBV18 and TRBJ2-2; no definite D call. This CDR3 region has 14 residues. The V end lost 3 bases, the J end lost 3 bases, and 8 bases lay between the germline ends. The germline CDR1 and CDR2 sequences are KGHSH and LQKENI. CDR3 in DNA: TGTGCCAGCTCACCCTATCGGGACACCGGGGAGCTGTTTTTT. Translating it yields CASSPYRDTGELFF.

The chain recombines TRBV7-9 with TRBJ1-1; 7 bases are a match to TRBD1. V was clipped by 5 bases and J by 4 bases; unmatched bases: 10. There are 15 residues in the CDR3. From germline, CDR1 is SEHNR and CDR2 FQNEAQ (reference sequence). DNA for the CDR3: TGTGCCAGCAGCCCCTCGACAGGGTATAGCACTGAAGCTTTCTTT. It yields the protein CASSPSTGYSTEAFF.

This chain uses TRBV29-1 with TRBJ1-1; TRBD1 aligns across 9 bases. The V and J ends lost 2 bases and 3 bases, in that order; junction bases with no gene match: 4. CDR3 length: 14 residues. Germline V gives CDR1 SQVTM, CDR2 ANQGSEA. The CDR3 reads CSVETDRGYTEAFF. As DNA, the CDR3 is TGCAGCGTTGAAACGGACAGGGGCTACACTGAAGCTTTCTTT.

This CDR3 reads CAISEGTGNTEAFF. The CDR3 DNA follows: TGTGCCATCAGCGAGGGGACAGGGAACACTGAAGCTTTCTTT. The chain links TRBV10-3 to TRBJ1-1; 8 bases are shared with TRBD1. J gave up 1 base and V 6 bases, and 4 bases lay outside the gene matches. CDR1 and CDR2 (germline): ENHRY, SYGVKD. The CDR3 has 14 residues.

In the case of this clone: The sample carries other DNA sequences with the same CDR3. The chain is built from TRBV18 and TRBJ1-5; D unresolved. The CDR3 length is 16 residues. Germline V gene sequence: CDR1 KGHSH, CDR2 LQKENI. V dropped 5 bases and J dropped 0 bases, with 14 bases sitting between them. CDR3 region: CASSSRTGDSNQPQHF. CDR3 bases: TGTGCCAGCTCATCCCGGACCGGGGATAGCAATCAGCCCCAGCATTTT.

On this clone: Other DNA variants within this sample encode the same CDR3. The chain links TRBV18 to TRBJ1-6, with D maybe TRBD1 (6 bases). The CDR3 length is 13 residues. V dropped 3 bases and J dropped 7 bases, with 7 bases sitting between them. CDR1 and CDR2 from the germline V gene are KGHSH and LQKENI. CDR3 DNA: TGTGCCAGCTCACCCGACAGGAATTCACCCCTCCACTTT. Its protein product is CASSPDRNSPLHF.

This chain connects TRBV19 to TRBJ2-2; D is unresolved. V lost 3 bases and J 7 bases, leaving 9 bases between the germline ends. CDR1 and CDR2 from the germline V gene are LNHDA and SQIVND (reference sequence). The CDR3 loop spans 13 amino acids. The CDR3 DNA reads TGTGCCAGTAGTATCCAACATAACGGGGAGCTGTTTTTT. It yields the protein CASSIQHNGELFF.

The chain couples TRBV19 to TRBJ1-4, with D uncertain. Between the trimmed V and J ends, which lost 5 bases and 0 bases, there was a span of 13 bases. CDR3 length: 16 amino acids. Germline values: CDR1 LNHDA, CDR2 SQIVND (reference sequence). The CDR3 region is CASSPRRRATNEKLFF. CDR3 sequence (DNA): TGTGCCAGTAGTCCACGGAGAAGAGCAACTAATGAAAAACTGTTTTTT. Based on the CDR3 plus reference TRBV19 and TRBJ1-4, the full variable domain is DGGITQSPKYLFRKEGQNVTLSCEQNLNHDAMYWYRQDPGQGLRLIYYSQIVNDFQKGDIAEGYSVSREKKESFPLTVTSAQKNPTAFYLCASSPRRRATNEKLFFGSGTQLSVL.

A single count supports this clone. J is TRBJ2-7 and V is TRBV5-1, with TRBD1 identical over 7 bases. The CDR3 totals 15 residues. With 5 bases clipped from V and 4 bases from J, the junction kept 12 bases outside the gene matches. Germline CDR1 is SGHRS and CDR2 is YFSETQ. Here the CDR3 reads CASRSDRVHPYEQYF. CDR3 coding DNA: TGCGCCAGCAGATCTGACAGGGTTCACCCTTACGAGCAGTACTTC.